One sample yielded the 27 T cell receptor beta chains listed below, sequenced in a study of early stage breast cancer tumors. Assay used: immunoSEQ multiplex PCR; TCRdb lists only in-frame clones, some missing. The table lists about 9,900 clones, roughly 64% of them singletons. What was sequenced was breast tumor tissue. The origin of the receptors is a person aged 55 to 70 with breast cancer.

The DNA of the CDR3 is TGTGCCAGCAGCTTGGACACATACTACACTGAAGCTTTCTTT. Protein sequence: CASSLDTYYTEAFF. The chain uses TRBV5-6 and TRBJ1-1; D is unclear. This CDR3 is 14 amino acids long. From germline, CDR1 is SGHDT and CDR2 YYEEEE. V lost 0 bases to trimming and J lost 3 bases, with 9 bases between them.

The V call is TRBV5-4, the J call TRBJ1-4; 12 bases are a match to TRBD1. After removal of 2 bases from V and 7 bases from J, the junction contained 6 bases not matched to a gene. The CDR3 has 16 amino acids. Germline V gene lookup returns CDR1 SGHNT and CDR2 YYREEE (reference sequence). The CDR3 here is CASSLTGTGGFEKLFF. CDR3 DNA: TGTGCCAGCAGCTTAACCGGGACAGGGGGCTTTGAAAAACTGTTTTTT. Drawing the rest from reference TRBV5-4 and TRBJ1-4, the complete variable domain is ETGVTQSPTHLIKTRGQQVTLRCSSQSGHNTVSWYQQALGQGPQFIFQYYREEENGRGNFPPRFSGLQFPNYSSELNVNALELDDSALYLCASSLTGTGGFEKLFFGSGTQLSVL.

This clone is termed medium-sized. The rearrangement joins TRBV7-9 to TRBJ2-1; the D is unclear. Per the germline V gene, CDR1 is SEHNR and CDR2 is FQNEAQ (reference sequence). V dropped 2 bases and J dropped 3 bases, with 5 bases sitting between them. The CDR3 spans 13 residues. In nucleotides, the CDR3 is TGTGCCAGCAGCTTACCCTTCTACAATGAGCAGTTCTTC. Protein sequence: CASSLPFYNEQFF.

This sequence joins TRBV5-4 and TRBJ1-1; D gene uncertain. V was shortened by 1 base and J by 0 bases, with 4 bases between the two germline ends. From germline, CDR1 is SGHNT and CDR2 YYREEE (reference sequence). This CDR3 has 13 residues. The CDR3 DNA is TGTGCCAGCAGCTTGACGGTGAACACTGAAGCTTTCTTT. This gives the protein CASSLTVNTEAFF.

The chain links TRBV7-2 to TRBJ2-1; TRBD2 agrees at 11 bases. From germline, CDR1 is SGHTA and CDR2 FQGNSA. This CDR3 spans 19 amino acids. With V trimmed by 1 base and J by 1 base, 9 bases remained unmatched. CDR3 loop: CASSLGGIAGGWSYNEQFF. The CDR3 region has the DNA TGTGCCAGCAGCTTAGGTGGAATAGCGGGAGGGTGGTCCTACAATGAGCAGTTCTTC.

This sequence joins TRBV28 and TRBJ2-7; D is possibly TRBD2 (5 bases). Germline loops: CDR1 MDHEN, CDR2 SYDVKM. The CDR3 runs 16 residues. Deletions cut 7 bases from V and 4 bases from J, with 23 bases between. CDR3 sequence (DNA): TGTGCCAGCACCCTCGCTCGGGATGGAGTCGGATACGAGCAGTACTTC. Its translation is CASTLARDGVGYEQYF. Looking up the rest from reference TRBV28 and TRBJ2-7 gives the full variable domain: DVKVTQSSRYLVKRTGEKVFLECVQDMDHENMFWYRQDPGLGLRLIYFSYDVKMKEKGDIPEGYSVSREKKERFSLILESASTNQTSMYLCASTLARDGVGYEQYFGPGTRLTVT.

This clone was counted between two and nine times. As DNA, the CDR3 is TGTGCCAGCAGCTTAGAAACAAAGTATGGCTACACCTTC. Protein product: CASSLETKYGYTF. This sequence joins TRBV7-2 and TRBJ1-2; no clear D gene. Germline V gene lookup returns CDR1 SGHTA and CDR2 FQGNSA. The V end was cut by 1 base, the J end by 5 bases, with 8 bases between. The CDR3 loop spans 13 amino acids.

The V gene is TRBV2, the J gene TRBJ1-5; TRBD1 might be the D (6 bases). V gave up 4 bases and J gave up 9 bases, with 13 bases separating them. CDR1 and CDR2 from the germline V gene are SNHLY and FYNNEI. The CDR3 runs 13 residues. CDR3 protein: CASSAGGQLPQHF. The CDR3 bases are TGTGCCAGCAGTGCGGGGGGGCAACTGCCCCAGCATTTT.

This clone has only one observation. The CDR3 loop reads CASSPKAGLSTDTQYF. The CDR3, as DNA: TGTGCCAGCAGCCCTAAGGCTGGACTTAGCACAGATACGCAGTATTTT. The chain recombines TRBV7-6 with TRBJ2-3, with D possibly matching TRBD2 (5 bases). The V gene lost 5 bases and the J gene lost 0 bases, with 15 bases spanning the gap. The CDR3 spans 16 residues. Germline V lookup: CDR1 SGHVS, CDR2 FNYEAQ. The full variable domain, in which reference TRBV7-6 and TRBJ2-3 provide the parts outside the CDR3, is GAGVSQSPRYKVTKRGQDVALRCDPISGHVSLYWYRQALGQGPEFLTYFNYEAQQDKSGLPNDRFSAERPEGSISTLTIQRTEQRDSAMYRCASSPKAGLSTDTQYFGPGTRLTVL.

V usage is TRBV28 and J usage is TRBJ1-6, with 8 nucleotides matching TRBD1. This CDR3 has 16 amino acids. Germline trimming cut 5 bases from V and 5 bases from J; bases unmatched to any gene: 8. Germline V gene lookup returns CDR1 MDHEN and CDR2 SYDVKM. The CDR3 region has the DNA TGTGCCAGCAGTGACCTTAGGACAGGGAATAATTCACCCCTCCACTTT. Translated: CASSDLRTGNNSPLHF. The whole variable domain, remainder taken from reference TRBV28 and TRBJ1-6, is DVKVTQSSRYLVKRTGEKVFLECVQDMDHENMFWYRQDPGLGLRLIYFSYDVKMKEKGDIPEGYSVSREKKERFSLILESASTNQTSMYLCASSDLRTGNNSPLHFGNGTRLTVT.

This clone occurred once. The rearrangement links TRBV19 to TRBJ2-1; possible D gene TRBD2, 5 bases. The V and J ends lost 4 bases and 10 bases respectively, with 20 bases between them. The CDR3 consists of 15 residues. From germline, CDR1 is LNHDA and CDR2 SQIVND (reference sequence). CDR3 bases: TGTGCCAGTAGTAGGGAGACTAACCCGCTTTCAGAGCAGTTCTTC. Its translation is CASSRETNPLSEQFF.

CDR3 DNA sequence: TGTGCCAGCAGCTTTCAGGGGATGGGGGGCTACACCTTC. Translation gives CASSFQGMGGYTF. The rearrangement links TRBV7-2 to TRBJ1-2; TRBD1 is a possible D gene (6 bases). Trimming pared 3 bases from V and 8 bases from J, leaving 13 bases between. The CDR3 loop spans 13 amino acids. CDR1 and CDR2 from the germline V gene are SGHTA and FQGNSA. Together with reference TRBV7-2 and TRBJ1-2, the CDR3 gives the full variable domain: GAGVSQSPSNKVTEKGKDVELRCDPISGHTALYWYRQSLGQGLEFLIYFQGNSAPDKSGLPSDRFSAERTGGSVSTLTIQRTQQEDSAVYLCASSFQGMGGYTFGSGTRLTVV.

The rearrangement joins TRBV10-3 to TRBJ2-1, with D perhaps matching TRBD2 (7 bases). V was cut by 3 bases and J by 8 bases, with 14 bases left in between. This CDR3 comprises 14 residues. The V gene's germline CDR1 is ENHRY and CDR2 SYGVKD. DNA of the CDR3: TGTGCCATCAGTGAATGGGGGGGGCAGGATGAGCAGTTCTTC. Its protein product is CAISEWGGQDEQFF.

This sequence joins TRBV10-3 and TRBJ2-3, with 9 bases fitting TRBD2. In germline, CDR1 is ENHRY, CDR2 SYGVKD. The ends lost 7 bases at V and 3 bases at J; junction bases unmatched: 8. The CDR3 totals 15 residues. CDR3 nucleotides: TGTGCCATCACCACAGCGGGGGGAGTGACAGATACGCAGTATTTT. It codes for CAITTAGGVTDTQYF.

This chain links TRBV5-4 with TRBJ2-3; D may be TRBD2 (7 bases). V lost 1 base, J lost 3 bases, and 15 bases lay in between. CDR3 size: 16 residues. Per germline, CDR1 SGHNT and CDR2 YYREEE (reference sequence). CDR3 nucleotides: TGTGCCAGCAGCTTGCCGCGGGGGCTTATGACAGATACGCAGTATTTT. It specifies CASSLPRGLMTDTQYF.

The V gene is TRBV9, the J gene TRBJ1-5; D call uncertain. Germline V gene sequence: CDR1 SGDLS, CDR2 YYNGEE. Trimming took 2 bases from V and 1 from J, leaving 10 bases between them. This CDR3 has 15 amino acids. The CDR3 DNA reads TGTGCCAGCAGCGTGGGAGTCCAGAGCAATCAGCCCCAGCATTTT. Translated, it gives CASSVGVQSNQPQHF.

This clone was seen only a few times. The chain joins TRBV14 to TRBJ1-6; possibly TRBD1 for D (5 bases). CDR3 length: 12 residues. V was clipped by 6 bases and J by 10 bases, with 10 bases between them. Germline CDR1 SGHDN, CDR2 FVKESK. CDR3 sequence: CASRQGGSPLHF. The CDR3 coding sequence is TGTGCCAGCAGGCAGGGCGGGTCACCCCTCCACTTT.

The rearrangement uses TRBV27 and TRBJ1-1, with D possibly matching TRBD1 (6 bases). The V gene lost 4 bases and the J gene lost 4 bases, with 19 bases spanning the gap. From germline, CDR1 is MNHEY and CDR2 SMNVEV (reference sequence). This CDR3 has 16 residues. The CDR3 here is CASSSLLRGESTEAFF. CDR3 sequence (DNA): TGTGCCAGCAGTTCGCTCCTCAGGGGTGAGAGCACTGAAGCTTTCTTT.

The rearrangement uses TRBV28 and TRBJ2-7; unclear D gene. The germline CDR1 and CDR2 sequences are MDHEN and SYDVKM. Trimming removed 3 bases from V and 4 bases from J, with 10 bases in between. This CDR3 spans 13 amino acids. CDR3 in DNA: TGTGCCAGCAGTTTGAGGCCGAGTTACGAGCAGTACTTC. This sequence encodes CASSLRPSYEQYF.

The V and J genes are TRBV2 and TRBJ1-1; no firm D call. The CDR3 extends over 14 amino acids. The V end was cut by 8 bases, the J end by 0 bases, with 13 bases between. Looked up from germline, CDR1 is SNHLY and CDR2 is FYNNEI. CDR3 coding DNA: TGTGCCAGCCGATACGCAGAATTGAACACTGAAGCTTTCTTT. Translated, it gives CASRYAELNTEAFF.

Concerning this clone itself: The sample holds other DNA sequences that translate to the same CDR3. This chain links TRBV28 with TRBJ2-7; TRBD2 agrees at 9 bases. V gave up 8 bases and J gave up 1 base; unmatched junction bases: 6. From germline, CDR1 is MDHEN and CDR2 SYDVKM. The CDR3 covers 14 residues. The CDR3 nucleotides read TGTGCCAGCCCCCCCAGCGGGGGGTCCTACGAGCAGTACTTC. Protein product: CASPPSGGSYEQYF.

As regards this clone: Germline is not matched at one junction end, which may reflect a read error. The chain links TRBV6-1 to TRBJ1-5; D possibly corresponds to TRBD1 (5 bases). Germline CDR1 MNHNS, CDR2 SASEGT. The CDR3 spans 14 residues. The chain's CDR3 is CASSGGWEDQPQHF. The DNA for the CDR3 is TGTGCCAGTAGTGGGGGTTGGGAGGATCAGCCCCAGCATTTT.

This clone is termed medium-sized (0.01 to 0.1%). The chain combines TRBV15 with TRBJ2-7, with 8 bases aligning to TRBD1. The CDR3 totals 15 residues. Germline lookup yields CDR1 LNHNV and CDR2 YYDKDF (reference sequence). V trimming: 5 bases; J trimming: 5 bases; junction bases outside the gene matches: 11. CDR3 nucleotides: TGTGCCACCAGCCCTCGGACAGGGAGAGCCAACGAGCAGTACTTC. Translating it yields CATSPRTGRANEQYF.

This chain uses TRBV10-3 with TRBJ2-7; 10 nucleotides match TRBD2. The CDR3 runs 20 residues. Germline CDR1 ENHRY, CDR2 SYGVKD. Unmatched junction bases numbered 17, after V lost 3 bases and J lost 0 bases. CDR3 residues: CAISEGIAGLAGGDSYEQYF. DNA of the CDR3: TGTGCCATCAGTGAAGGCATCGCGGGTTTAGCGGGAGGCGACTCCTACGAGCAGTACTTC.

In its sample, this clone ranks as medium-sized. The V and J genes are TRBV5-6 and TRBJ1-2, with D perhaps matching TRBD1 (5 bases). Germline CDR1 SGHDT, CDR2 YYEEEE. The CDR3 covers 14 residues. V was cut by 4 bases and J by 0 bases, with 10 bases left in between. The chain's CDR3 is CASSRGIANYGYTF. DNA of the CDR3: TGTGCCAGCAGCCGGGGGATAGCTAACTATGGCTACACCTTC.

The rearrangement joins TRBV5-4 to TRBJ2-3; D not certain. V lost 0 bases to trimming and J lost 0 bases, with 8 bases between them. Germline V gives CDR1 SGHNT, CDR2 YYREEE (reference sequence). CDR3 length equals 15 residues. Here the CDR3 DNA reads TGTGCCAGCAGCTTGGGGGCCCATAGCACAGATACGCAGTATTTT. Its translation: CASSLGAHSTDTQYF.

The V gene is TRBV30, the J gene TRBJ2-2; D may correspond to TRBD1 or TRBD2 (5 bases each). Germline V lookup: CDR1 GTSNPN, CDR2 SVGIG (reference sequence). Trimming stripped 0 bases from V and 2 bases from J, with 7 bases between. There are 14 residues in the CDR3. The CDR3 nucleotides are TGTGCCTGGAGTGTGGGGGTAAACACCGGGGAGCTGTTTTTT. Protein sequence: CAWSVGVNTGELFF.